What follows are 21 T cell receptor beta chains derived from one specimen sequenced in a study of response to subunit inactivated influenza vaccine (dated by TCRdb to about 2018). Libraries were constructed by RT-PCR. Sequenced on an Illumina HiSeq 2500. TCRdb ran its own pipeline on the public reads, namely fastp trimming at Q25 and MiXCR clone calling, and kept in-frame beta chains. Merged by CDR3 protein, the rows form single entries marked with the most common genes and DNA. This sample gives 550,000 to 650,000 distinct CDR3 sequences in total; roughly 10% of them show up just once. The top ten constitute roughly 10% of the sample. Sequenced here: PBMCs from blood, sampled on the day of vaccination. These receptors were obtained from a man in his forties or fifties who received an inactivated influenza vaccine. Donor details come from another sample of the same person, matched by shared clones.

The table lists this clonotype with a few counts. The CDR3: CASSLGRAQPQHF. The CDR3 DNA sequence: TGTGCCAGCAGCTTGGGCAGGGCTCAGCCCCAGCATTTT. This chain uses TRBV5-6 with TRBJ1-5, with D maybe TRBD1 (5 bases). V was trimmed by 0 bases and J by 6 bases, leaving 7 bases between them. The CDR3 has 13 residues. Looked up from germline, CDR1 is SGHDT and CDR2 is YYEEEE.

This clonotype was seen a few times. CDR3 sequence (DNA): TGTGCCAGCAGTTTAGATAGCACCCCCGGGGAGCTGTTTTTT. It yields the protein CASSLDSTPGELFF. The chain uses TRBV12-3 or TRBV12-4 and TRBJ2-2; D remains ambiguous. This CDR3 region has 14 residues. Deletions cut 1 base from V and 6 bases from J, with 9 bases between.

This clonotype was counted only a few times. The chain carries TRBV11-2 and TRBJ1-6; a possible D gene is TRBD1 (5 bases). Germline V gene data show CDR1 as SGHAT and CDR2 as FQNNGV. Trimming took off 0 bases at V and 7 bases at J, with 13 bases between the two ends. The CDR3 is 16 amino acids. This CDR3 is CASSLEAGGGNSPLHF. CDR3 nucleotide sequence: TGTGCCAGCAGCTTAGAAGCGGGGGGAGGAAATTCACCCCTCCACTTT. Full variable domain (rest looked up from reference TRBV11-2 and TRBJ1-6): EAGVAQSPRYKIIEKRQSVAFWCNPISGHATLYWYQQILGQGPKLLIQFQNNGVVDDSQLPKDRFSAERLKGVDSTLKIQPAKLEDSAVYLCASSLEAGGGNSPLHFGNGTRLTVT.

This clonotype has just a few counts. The V call is TRBV6-1, the J call TRBJ1-1; TRBD1 matches 8 bases. The CDR3 length is 16 residues. V lost 6 bases, J lost 0 bases, and 9 bases stayed unmatched. Looked up from germline, CDR1 is MNHNS and CDR2 is SASEGT. CDR3 sequence reads: CASSTGQALLNTEAFF. The CDR3 DNA follows: TGTGCCAGCAGCACGGGACAGGCCCTTCTGAACACTGAAGCTTTCTTT.

This clonotype was recorded a few times. J is TRBJ2-3 and V is TRBV6-5; D is ambiguous. The CDR3 sequence is 14 residues long. The ends were cut back, 2 bases at V and 0 bases at J, with 6 bases in the middle. The V gene's germline CDR1 is MNHEY and CDR2 SVGAGI. The CDR3 region has the DNA TGTGCCAGCAGTTACGGGGTGAGCACAGATACGCAGTATTTT. Translated: CASSYGVSTDTQYF.

As DNA, the CDR3 is TGTGCCAGTTGTGGACCCGCTGGTCAGCCCCAGCATTTT. Residues: CASCGPAGQPQHF. The rearrangement links TRBV6-2 or TRBV6-3 to TRBJ1-5; D gene ambiguous. V lost 9 bases to trimming and J lost 6 bases, with 15 bases between them. This CDR3 spans 13 amino acids. CDR1 is MNHEY, CDR2 SVGEGT, per germline.

This clonotype was recorded many times. Here the CDR3 reads CASSLAVAGEQFF. The CDR3 DNA sequence: TGTGCCAGCAGCTTAGCGGTAGCCGGAGAGCAGTTCTTC. The chain couples TRBV7-8 to TRBJ2-1; D unclear. CDR3 size: 13 residues. Deletions cut 0 bases from V and 10 bases from J, with 10 bases between. Germline CDR1 and CDR2: SGHVS and FQNEAQ.

The chain combines TRBV28 with TRBJ2-3, with 8 bases matching TRBD2. The CDR3 has 15 residues. Germline CDR1 and CDR2: MDHEN and SYDVKM. The V gene end was trimmed by 7 bases and the J gene end by 5 bases; junction bases not matched to a gene: 11. In nucleotides, the CDR3 is TGTGCCAGCATTGCGCCGGGGGGGCAGTTAGATACGCAGTATTTT. Translation: CASIAPGGQLDTQYF.

This chain joins TRBV7-9 and TRBJ2-1; 12 positions agree with TRBD2. Germline V CDR1 and CDR2: SEHNR, FQNEAQ (reference sequence). With 4 bases clipped from V and 5 bases from J, the junction kept 6 bases outside the gene matches. The CDR3 is 16 residues long. The CDR3 loop is CASSSRTSGVNNEQFF. CDR3 in DNA: TGTGCCAGCAGCTCGCGGACTAGCGGGGTGAACAATGAGCAGTTCTTC.

This clonotype has more than one count but fewer than ten. This chain connects TRBV12-3 or TRBV12-4 to TRBJ1-2; no clear D. CDR3 length equals 12 residues. The V and J ends lost 2 bases and 7 bases respectively, with 8 bases between them. CDR3 loop: CASSLSRFGYTF. Here the CDR3 DNA reads TGTGCCAGCAGTTTATCACGATTTGGCTACACCTTC.

The V gene is TRBV6-2 or TRBV6-3, the J gene TRBJ2-7; TRBD1 matches at 10 bases. Germline V gene lookup returns CDR1 MNHEY and CDR2 SVGEGT. The ends lost 1 base at V and 4 bases at J; junction bases unmatched: 4. This CDR3 region has 15 residues. The CDR3 DNA sequence: TGTGCCAGCAGTTACTTGGGACAGGGGATTTACGAGCAGTACTTC. Its protein product is CASSYLGQGIYEQYF.

This clonotype was found a few times. This rearrangement joins TRBV7-2 to TRBJ2-3; 8 bases are shared with TRBD2. The CDR3 runs 15 residues. The germline gives CDR1 SGHTA, CDR2 FQGNSA. Trimming at V came to 5 bases and at J to 0 bases, leaving 4 bases not matched to a gene. The CDR3 protein is CASSTPGGSTDTQYF. The CDR3 bases are TGTGCCAGCAGCACCCCGGGGGGGAGCACAGATACGCAGTATTTT.

There are many counts of this clonotype. The chain employs TRBV21-1 and TRBJ2-7; the D call in the table, TRBD1, was not verified against the DNA. TRBV21-1 is marked as a pseudogene. There are 15 residues in the CDR3. The CDR3, as DNA: TGTGCCAGCAGCAAACTCTCCGGGACAACCTACGAGCAGTACTTC. It specifies CASSKLSGTTYEQYF.

This clonotype showed up just a few times. This chain joins TRBV3-1 and TRBJ2-7; no clear D. Germline loops: CDR1 LGHDT, CDR2 YNNKEL (reference sequence). This CDR3 region has 14 residues. Trimming took off 1 base at V and 3 bases at J, with 10 bases between the two ends. CDR3 DNA: TGTGCCAGCAGCCAAGTTAGCAGAAGCTACGAGCAGTACTTC. Protein: CASSQVSRSYEQYF.

This clonotype has at least ten counts. V usage is TRBV6-2 or TRBV6-3 and J usage is TRBJ2-5; the D gene is possibly TRBD1 (5 bases). With 8 bases removed from V and 5 bases from J, the gap between germline ends came to 9 bases. Germline CDR1 MNHEY, CDR2 SVGEGT. This CDR3 comprises 11 residues. CDR3 nucleotide sequence: TGTGCCAGCCGGAAGGGGGAGACCCAGTACTTC. Translation: CASRKGETQYF.

CDR3 protein: CSARAPLAGHTQYF. CDR3 nucleotide sequence: TGCAGTGCTAGAGCTCCCCTAGCGGGACATACGCAGTATTTT. The V gene is TRBV20-1, the J gene TRBJ2-3; 9 bases match TRBD2. The CDR3 is 14 amino acids. CDR1 is DFQATT and CDR2 is SNEGSKA in the germline V gene (reference sequence). V was clipped by 1 base and J by 7 bases; unmatched bases: 6.

The genes are TRBV6-2 or TRBV6-3 and TRBJ2-7; D ambiguous. The length of the CDR3 is 12 residues. The ends were cut back, 2 bases at V and 2 bases at J, with 4 bases in the middle. CDR1 is MNHEY and CDR2 is SVGEGT in the germline V gene. The CDR3: CASSYATYEQYF. The CDR3 DNA is TGTGCCAGCAGTTACGCGACCTACGAGCAGTACTTC.

The sample holds a few counts of this clonotype. The V call is TRBV3-1, the J call TRBJ2-5, with D possibly being TRBD2 (7 bases). The CDR3 runs 16 residues. Germline V CDR1 and CDR2: LGHDT, YNNKEL (reference sequence). The V gene lost 3 bases and the J gene lost 1 base, with 15 bases spanning the gap. The CDR3 spells CASSQGGQELQETQYF. The CDR3 region has the DNA TGTGCCAGCAGCCAGGGGGGGCAGGAACTCCAAGAGACCCAGTACTTC.

This clonotype turned up a few times. The chain joins TRBV10-2 to TRBJ2-7, with TRBD1 matching over 7 bases. Germline loops: CDR1 WSHSY, CDR2 SAAADI. CDR3 length: 14 residues. Trimming at V came to 6 bases and at J to 2 bases, leaving 7 bases not matched to a gene. The CDR3: CASSKTGIPYEQYF. CDR3 DNA: TGCGCCAGCAGCAAGACAGGGATTCCCTACGAGCAGTACTTC.

This chain links TRBV20-1 with TRBJ2-2; D is uncertain. Per the germline V gene, CDR1 is DFQATT and CDR2 is SNEGSKA (reference sequence). There are 13 residues in the CDR3. The chain's CDR3 is CSPRAPNTGELFF. The CDR3, as DNA: TGCAGCCCTAGAGCACCGAACACCGGGGAGCTGTTTTTT.

In nucleotides, the CDR3 is TGTGCCAGCAGCTCACTACCGGCGGATTCCTACGAGCAGTACTTC. Translated, it gives CASSSLPADSYEQYF. The gene calls are TRBV7-2 and TRBJ2-7; D gene unclear. This CDR3 is 15 amino acids long. Germline V gene lookup returns CDR1 SGHTA and CDR2 FQGNSA. V gave up 4 bases and J gave up 1 base, with 14 bases separating them.